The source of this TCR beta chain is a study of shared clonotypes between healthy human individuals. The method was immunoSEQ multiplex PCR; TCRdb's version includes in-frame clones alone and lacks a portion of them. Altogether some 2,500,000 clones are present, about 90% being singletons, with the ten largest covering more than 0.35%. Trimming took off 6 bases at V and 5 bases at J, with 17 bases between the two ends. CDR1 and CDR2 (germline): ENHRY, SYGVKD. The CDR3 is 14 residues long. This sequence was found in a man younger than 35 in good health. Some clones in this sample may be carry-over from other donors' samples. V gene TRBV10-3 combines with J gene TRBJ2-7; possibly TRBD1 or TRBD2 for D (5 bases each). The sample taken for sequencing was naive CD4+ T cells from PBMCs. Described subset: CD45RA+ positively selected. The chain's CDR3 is CAISGLRVDNEQYF. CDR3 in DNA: TGTGCCATCAGCGGACTCAGGGTAGACAACGAGCAGTACTTC.